Listed below are T cell receptor beta chains from one sample, sequenced in a study of T cell responses to AZD1222 COVID-19 vaccine. The protocol was immunoSEQ multiplex PCR, while the TCRdb copy is restricted to in-frame clones and leaves out a portion. The sample records around 150,000 clones, more than 80% being singletons. The specimen comprised peripheral blood, sampled on day 0 of AZD1222 vaccination. All receptors derive from an adult in good health. The CDR3 runs from the conserved cysteine through the conserved F or W. A D gene is named only where the DNA matches it firmly. Clone size, where shown, is once, few, many, or a class for clones that have expanded.

NA TRBJ1-4 TRBV28 NA TGTGCCAGCAGTTTATCGGGACGGAAAGCAACTAATGAAAAACTGTTTTTT CASSLSGRKATNEKLFF
NA TRBJ2-7 TRBV2 NA TGTGCCAGCAGCATCGGCTACGAGCAGTACTTC CASSIGYEQYF
NA TRBJ2-1 TRBV19 TRBD1 TGTGCCAGCGCTTCTACAGGGGTAGCCTCCTACAATGAGCAGTTCTTC CASASTGVASYNEQFF
NA TRBJ1-1 TRBV6-5 NA TGTGCCAGCAGTTTCGACACGAACACTGAAGCTTTCTTT CASSFDTNTEAFF
NA TRBJ2-7 TRBV6-1 NA TGTGCCAGCAGTGAAGCTCTAGCCCCCTACGAGCAGTACTTC CASSEALAPYEQYF
NA TRBJ2-7 TRBV2 NA TGTGCCAGCAGTGAAGCGGTAGGGAATATTCACTACGAGCAGTACTTC CASSEAVGNIHYEQYF
NA TRBJ1-1 TRBV3-1/TRBV3-2 NA TGTGCCAGCAGTCGGGGGGGGAACACTGAAGCTTTCTTT CASSRGGNTEAFF
NA TRBJ1-1 TRBV7-3 NA TGTGCCAGCAGCTTAGGTCGGGGGCCCCCATTGAACACTGAAGCTTTCTTT CASSLGRGPPLNTEAFF
NA TRBJ2-2 TRBV18 TRBD1 TGTGCCAGCTCCGAGAGGACCGGACAGGGCACCGGGGAGCTGTTTTTT CASSERTGQGTGELFF
NA TRBJ1-1 TRBV30 NA TGTGCCTGGAGTGTTGGCGCTGAAGCTTTCTTT CAWSVGAEAFF
NA TRBJ2-7 TRBV4-1 NA TGCGCCAGCAGCCAGTATGAAAGCTCCTACGAGCAGTACTTC CASSQYESSYEQYF
once TRBJ2-1 TRBV7-9 TRBD1 TGTGCCAGCTCCCCGGACAGGGGGTTTAATGAGCAGTTCTTC CASSPDRGFNEQFF
NA TRBJ2-3 TRBV10-3 NA TGTGCCATCAGTGAAGAGAACACAGATACGCAGTATTTT CAISEENTDTQYF
NA TRBJ2-7 TRBV6-5 NA TGTGCCAGTGGGTCGGGCACTTTCTACGAGCAGTACTTC CASGSGTFYEQYF
NA TRBJ2-5 TRBV24-1 NA TGTGCCACCGGAAAGTCAGGGATTGTCGACCAAGAGACCCAGTACTTC CATGKSGIVDQETQYF
NA TRBJ1-5 TRBV7-8 TRBD1 TGTGCCAGCAGCTTACAGGGGGGTAAGCAAAATCAGCCCCAGCATTTT CASSLQGGKQNQPQHF
NA TRBJ1-2 TRBV19 TRBD1 TGTGCCAGTAGTAGGGGGAGCGTAGGGGGCCATGGCTACACCTTC CASSRGSVGGHGYTF
NA TRBJ2-3 TRBV6-5 NA TGTGCCAGCACCCACGGGGGTACAGATACGCAGTATTTT CASTHGGTDTQYF
NA TRBJ1-1 TRBV18 NA TGTGCCAGCTCACCGGACAGACTTGAAGCTTTCTTT CASSPDRLEAFF
NA TRBJ1-4 TRBV14 NA TGTGCCAGCAGCCTGGTCCTGGATGAAAAACTGTTTTTT CASSLVLDEKLFF
NA TRBJ2-2 TRBV6-5 TRBD2 TGTGCCAGCAACCCAGCGGGACTAGGAACCGGGGAGCTGTTTTTT CASNPAGLGTGELFF
NA TRBJ2-2 TRBV9 NA TGTGCCAGCAGCGTAGTAAGGGAAGGCACCGGGGAGCTGTTTTTT CASSVVREGTGELFF
NA TRBJ1-5 TRBV30 TRBD1 TGTGCCTGGGGACAGGGGGCAAAAAGCAATCAGCCCCAGCATTTT CAWGQGAKSNQPQHF
NA TRBJ2-7 TRBV5-6 NA TGTGCCAGCAGCTTGACCAGGGTGGACGAGCAGTACTTC CASSLTRVDEQYF
NA TRBJ1-6 TRBV30 NA TGTGCCTGGAGTGTAAGAGTGTTGAATTCACCCCTCCACTTT CAWSVRVLNSPLHF
few TRBJ1-2 TRBV15 NA TGTGCCACCAGTCCGGGGTGGGGGCGCGGAGGCTACACCTTC CATSPGWGRGGYTF
NA TRBJ2-7 TRBV28 NA TGTGCCATCCGAGACGGACTCTCGGGCGAGCAGTACTTC CAIRDGLSGEQYF
NA TRBJ1-5 TRBV10-3 NA TGTGCCATCAGTGAGTCTCTTTCGGCCGCCCTGAGAGGGCAGCCCCAGCATTTT CAISESLSAALRGQPQHF